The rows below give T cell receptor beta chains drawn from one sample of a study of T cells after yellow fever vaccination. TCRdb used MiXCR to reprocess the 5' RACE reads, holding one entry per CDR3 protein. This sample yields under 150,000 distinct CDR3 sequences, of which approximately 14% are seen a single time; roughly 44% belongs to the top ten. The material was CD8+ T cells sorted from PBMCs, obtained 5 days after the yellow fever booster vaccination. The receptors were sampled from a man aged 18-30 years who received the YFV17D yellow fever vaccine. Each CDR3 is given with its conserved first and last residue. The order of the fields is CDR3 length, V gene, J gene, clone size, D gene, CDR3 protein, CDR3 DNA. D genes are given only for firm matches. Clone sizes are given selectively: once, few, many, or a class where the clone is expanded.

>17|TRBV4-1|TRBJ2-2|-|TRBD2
CASSQKGTSGYRGELFF
TGCGCCAGCAGCCAGAAAGGGACTAGCGGGTACCGTGGGGAGCTGTTTTTT
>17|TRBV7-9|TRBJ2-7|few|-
CASSPGSGGGWTDEQYF
TGTGCCAGCAGCCCGGGATCAGGTGGTGGGTGGACAGACGAGCAGTACTTC
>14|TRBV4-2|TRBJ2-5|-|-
CASSQEGGAETQYF
TGTGCCAGCAGCCAAGAGGGCGGGGCGGAGACCCAGTACTTC
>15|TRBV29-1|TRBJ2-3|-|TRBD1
CSVEASGTGTDSQYF
TGCAGCGTTGAAGCATCCGGGACAGGCACAGATTCGCAGTATTTT
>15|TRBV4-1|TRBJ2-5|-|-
CASSPEVGGSETQYF
TGCGCCAGCAGCCCGGAAGTAGGGGGTTCGGAGACCCAGTACTTC
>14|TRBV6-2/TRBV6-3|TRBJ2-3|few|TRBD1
CASGLTGSTDTQYF
TGTGCCAGCGGATTGACAGGGTCCACAGATACGCAGTATTTT
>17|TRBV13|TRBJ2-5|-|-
CASSYGAWGKGEETQYF
TGTGCCAGCAGCTACGGAGCGTGGGGGAAGGGGGAAGAGACCCAGTACTTC
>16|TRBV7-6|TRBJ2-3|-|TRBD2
CASSLPAGGATDTQYF
TGTGCCAGCAGCTTACCAGCGGGGGGGGCCACAGATACGCAGTATTTT
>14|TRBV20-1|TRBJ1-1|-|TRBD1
CSARWDRMGTEAFF
TGCAGTGCTAGATGGGACAGGATGGGTACTGAAGCTTTCTTT
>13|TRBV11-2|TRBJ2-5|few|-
CASRGAGRETQYF
TGTGCCAGCAGAGGGGCTGGGCGGGAGACCCAGTACTTC
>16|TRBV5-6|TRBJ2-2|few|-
CASSLARAAYTGELFF
TGTGCCAGCAGCTTGGCCAGGGCAGCGTACACCGGGGAGCTGTTTTTT
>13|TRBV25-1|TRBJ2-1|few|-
CASIDGLTNEQFF
TGTGCCAGCATCGACGGACTAACCAATGAGCAGTTCTTC
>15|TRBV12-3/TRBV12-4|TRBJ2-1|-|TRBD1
CASSQNRGPYNEQFF
TGTGCCAGCAGTCAAAACAGGGGACCCTACAATGAGCAGTTCTTC
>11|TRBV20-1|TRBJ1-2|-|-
CSAKTGFGYTF
TGCAGTGCTAAGACAGGCTTTGGCTACACCTTC
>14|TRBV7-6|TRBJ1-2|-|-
CASSLSAGVYGYTF
TGTGCCAGCAGCTTATCGGCAGGGGTCTATGGCTACACCTTC
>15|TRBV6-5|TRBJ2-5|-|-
CASSPSQGLQESQYF
TGTGCCAGCAGTCCCTCCCAGGGGCTACAAGAGTCCCAGTACTTC
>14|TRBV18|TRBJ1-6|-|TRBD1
CASSRQGKFSPLHF
TGTGCCAGCTCACGACAGGGGAAATTTTCACCCCTCCACTTT
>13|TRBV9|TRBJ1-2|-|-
CASSVGGVNGYTF
TGTGCCAGCAGCGTTGGGGGGGTAAATGGCTACACCTTC
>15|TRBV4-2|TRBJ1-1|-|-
CASSPMGGGETEAFF
TGTGCCAGCAGCCCTATGGGGGGAGGGGAGACTGAAGCTTTCTTT
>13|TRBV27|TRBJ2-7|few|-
CASSLTSSYEQYF
TGTGCCAGCAGTTTGACGAGCTCCTACGAGCAGTACTTC
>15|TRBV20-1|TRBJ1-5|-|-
CSARDPSMFNQPQHF
TGCAGTGCTAGAGATCCGAGCATGTTTAATCAGCCCCAGCATTTT
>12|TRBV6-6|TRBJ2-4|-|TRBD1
CASSGGANIQYF
TGTGCCAGCTCAGGGGGTGCCAACATTCAGTACTTC
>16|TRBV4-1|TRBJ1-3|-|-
CASSQVPQSSGNTIYF
TGCGCCAGCAGCCAAGTCCCCCAGAGCTCTGGAAACACCATATATTTT
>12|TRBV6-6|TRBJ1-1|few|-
CASTPDLTKAFF
TGTGCCAGCACTCCCGACCTGACCAAAGCTTTCTTT
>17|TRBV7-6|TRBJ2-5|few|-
CASSLVVFAVGQETQYF
TGTGCCAGCAGCTTAGTAGTTTTCGCGGTAGGGCAAGAGACCCAGTACTTC
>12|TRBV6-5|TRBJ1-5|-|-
CASNMPNQPQHF
TGTGCCAGCAATATGCCCAATCAGCCCCAGCATTTT
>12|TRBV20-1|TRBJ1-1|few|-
CSARPGGTEAFF
TGCAGTGCTAGGCCGGGGGGCACTGAAGCTTTCTTT
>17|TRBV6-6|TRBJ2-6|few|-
CASTPGHLLSGANVLTF
TGTGCCAGCACGCCGGGACACCTTCTCTCTGGGGCCAACGTCCTGACTTTC
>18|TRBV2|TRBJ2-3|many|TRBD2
CASRDRTSGGASRDTQYF
TGTGCCAGCAGGGATCGGACTAGCGGGGGGGCTTCACGAGATACGCAGTATTTT
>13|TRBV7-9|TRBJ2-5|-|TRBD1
CASLQGPLETQYF
TGTGCCAGCTTACAGGGGCCGCTAGAGACCCAGTACTTC
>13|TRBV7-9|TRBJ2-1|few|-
CASSPDSGHEQFF
TGTGCCAGCAGCCCCGATAGCGGTCATGAGCAGTTCTTC
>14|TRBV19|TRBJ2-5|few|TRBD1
CASRTGGAEETQYF
TGTGCCAGTAGGACAGGGGGCGCGGAAGAGACCCAGTACTTC
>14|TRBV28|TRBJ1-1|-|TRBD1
CASSHRGMNTEAFF
TGTGCCAGCAGTCACAGGGGAATGAACACTGAAGCTTTCTTT